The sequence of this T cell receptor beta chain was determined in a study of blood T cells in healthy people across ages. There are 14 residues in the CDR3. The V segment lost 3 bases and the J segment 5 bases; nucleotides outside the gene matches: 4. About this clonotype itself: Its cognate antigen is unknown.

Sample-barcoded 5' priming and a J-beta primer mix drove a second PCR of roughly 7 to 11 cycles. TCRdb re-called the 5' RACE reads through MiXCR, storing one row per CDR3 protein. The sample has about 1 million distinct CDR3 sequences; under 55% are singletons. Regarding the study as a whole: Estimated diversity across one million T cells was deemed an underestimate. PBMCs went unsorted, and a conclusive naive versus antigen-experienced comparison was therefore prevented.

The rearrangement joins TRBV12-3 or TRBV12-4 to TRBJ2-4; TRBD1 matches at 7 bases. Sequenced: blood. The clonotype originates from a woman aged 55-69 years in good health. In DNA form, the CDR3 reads TGTGCCAGCAGTTTGGACAGGCATCAAAACATTCAGTACTTC. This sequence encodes CASSLDRHQNIQYF.